Included here is one T cell receptor (beta chain) sequence, with context. This clonotype was recorded many times. Its antigen has not been determined. Base qualities were left out, and no much larger clone turns up one base away. Germline trimming: 1 base from V, 11 bases from J; junction bases outside gene matches: 13. Sequences DFQATT (CDR1) and SNEGSKA (CDR2) are obtained from the germline V gene (reference sequence). From the cysteine up to the phenylalanine, the CDR3 has a length of 15 residues. The retained sequence is limited to the CDR3, 45 bases, with the frame set at the first base. These data originate in a study of CD8 T cells in ankylosing spondylitis listed by TCRdb under 2017. General notes on the study: The study set out to find disease-linked TCR variants by profiling T cell receptor beta repertoires in ankylosing spondylitis patients and healthy donors. Peripheral blood samples were taken, and synovial fluid was additionally collected from ankylosing spondylitis patients. In total, the full study cohort was made up of approximately 99 healthy donors and about two dozen ankylosing spondylitis patients.

Sequencing took place on an Illumina HiSeq 2500. TCR beta libraries were prepared by quantitative 5'-RACE with molecular barcodes. On the authors' methods: A new computational method, built on a probabilistic model of VDJ rearrangement, was used to identify disease-linked TCR variants. TCRdb ran its own pipeline on the public reads, namely fastp trimming at Q25 and MiXCR clone calling, and kept in-frame beta chains. CDR3 protein sequences are deduplicated, and each keeps its most common genes and DNA. Here the V and J calls rest on TCRdb's processing, not on the authors' analysis. The sample has 180,000 or so distinct CDR3 sequences on record, approximately 10% of them singletons. The ten largest clones take up around 29% of the sample. Findings and caveats that apply to the study as a whole: Significant enrichment of the disease-linked clones was reported in matched synovial fluid samples from ankylosing spondylitis patients. Some TCR beta motif variants had previously been reported in synovial fluid and blood of reactive arthritis patients, which suggested common disease-initiation mechanisms. A CD8+ phenotype was shown by the disease-linked clones, which were found at relatively low frequencies in peripheral blood. A TCR beta motif made up of several highly homologous amino acid variants appeared to be characteristic of blood from ankylosing spondylitis patients.

Sequencing used blood, either unsorted or a sorted T cell fraction (not recorded which). The clonotype comes from a male donor with ankylosing spondylitis or in good health (not recorded which). This chain is built from TRBV20-1 and TRBJ2-1, with 8 bases aligning to TRBD1. The DNA sequence is TGCAGTGCTAGAGTCCAGGACAGGGACCTCAGAAAGCAGTTCTTC. It specifies CSARVQDRDLRKQFF.